Below, 29 T cell receptor beta chains from the same sample are listed, as sequenced in a study of early T cells in non-severe SARS-CoV-2 infection. MiXCR was run by TCRdb on the 5' RACE reads, yielding one entry per CDR3 protein. The sample consists of approximately 120,000 distinct CDR3 sequences, under 15% of them appearing once. Sequencing used whole blood. The source is an adult who was a healthcare worker with PCR-confirmed SARS-CoV-2 infection or an uninfected control (not recorded which).

The sample holds a few counts of this clonotype. The rearrangement uses TRBV30 and TRBJ2-2; TRBD2 agrees at 9 bases. CDR3 length: 15 residues. The ends lost 7 bases at V and 4 bases at J; junction bases unmatched: 10. The germline V gene has CDR1 GTSNPN and CDR2 SVGIG (reference sequence). CDR3 coding DNA: TGTGCCTTTATCAGACTAGCGGAGGCCACCGGGGAGCTGTTTTTT. This sequence encodes CAFIRLAEATGELFF.

This clonotype was observed a handful of times. The chain has TRBV19 and TRBJ1-5; TRBD1 is a possible D gene (5 bases). The V gene lost 1 base and the J gene lost 9 bases, with 13 bases spanning the gap. Germline-derived CDR1 and CDR2 are LNHDA and SQIVND (reference sequence). The CDR3 spans 14 residues. The CDR3 DNA is TGTGCCAGTAGTATAGGGGTCCGGCAGGGGCCCCAGCATTTT. It yields the protein CASSIGVRQGPQHF.

V and J are TRBV12-3 or TRBV12-4 and TRBJ1-1; D remains unclear. This CDR3 comprises 14 residues. Trimming left V 7 bases short and J 0 bases short, with 12 bases between. This chain's CDR3 is CASIPTGMNTEAFF. DNA for the CDR3: TGTGCCAGCATCCCGACGGGGATGAACACTGAAGCTTTCTTT.

This clonotype was seen a few times. This chain connects TRBV20-1 to TRBJ2-3; TRBD2 matches 7 bases. CDR1 DFQATT and CDR2 SNEGSKA come from the germline V gene (reference sequence). The CDR3 runs 15 residues. Trimming at V came to 3 bases and at J to 4 bases, leaving 10 bases not matched to a gene. The CDR3 DNA reads as TGCAGTGCTAGTACCGGGACTACCGGGGCAGATACGCAGTATTTT. Translation gives CSASTGTTGADTQYF.

The V gene is TRBV7-6, the J gene TRBJ2-5; 11 bases align to TRBD2. Losses at the gene ends were 4 bases for V and 4 bases for J; bases not matched to a gene: 5. The CDR3 runs 15 residues. Germline lookup yields CDR1 SGHVS and CDR2 FNYEAQ. CDR3 loop: CASSSRGLAGETQYF. The CDR3 region has the DNA TGTGCCAGCAGCTCCCGAGGACTAGCGGGAGAGACCCAGTACTTC.

In its sample, this clonotype was seen a few times. This rearrangement joins TRBV12-5 to TRBJ1-5; no clear D gene. V was cut by 6 bases and J by 6 bases, with 6 bases left in between. CDR1 LGHNT and CDR2 FRNRAP come from the germline V gene. This CDR3 spans 11 amino acids. Here the CDR3 DNA reads TGTGCTAGTGGGGATCCTCAGCCCCAGCATTTT. Its translation is CASGDPQPQHF.

This chain joins TRBV5-5 and TRBJ2-3, with 9 bases that match TRBD2. The CDR3 runs 14 residues. Per germline, CDR1 SGHKS and CDR2 YYEKEE (reference sequence). Trimming at V came to 4 bases and at J to 5 bases, leaving 5 bases not matched to a gene. CDR3 nucleotides: TGTGCCAGCAGCGGTAGCGGGGGAAGAGATACGCAGTATTTT. Amino acid sequence: CASSGSGGRDTQYF.

This clonotype showed up just a few times. This chain uses TRBV20-1 with TRBJ2-1, with D perhaps TRBD1 (6 bases). Germline V gene sequence: CDR1 DFQATT, CDR2 SNEGSKA (reference sequence). This CDR3 is built from 13 residues. V was trimmed by 3 bases and J by 6 bases, leaving 12 bases between them. The CDR3 nucleotides are TGCAGTGCTAGGGGACATTGGGGCAATGAGCAGTTCTTC. This gives the protein CSARGHWGNEQFF.

This clonotype was observed a handful of times. This chain uses TRBV5-6 with TRBJ2-3, with D unclear. CDR3 size: 16 residues. Trimming pared 6 bases from V and 6 bases from J, leaving 23 bases between. Looked up from germline, CDR1 is SGHDT and CDR2 is YYEEEE. Here the CDR3 reads CASINLGSRVGDTQYF. The CDR3 nucleotides are TGTGCCAGCATCAACCTGGGTAGCCGTGTCGGTGATACGCAGTATTTT.

The chain recombines TRBV19 with TRBJ2-2; D unresolved. Germline CDR1 and CDR2: LNHDA and SQIVND (reference sequence). This CDR3 comprises 13 residues. The V end was cut by 8 bases, the J end by 5 bases, with 12 bases between. Here the CDR3 reads CASGREITGELFF. In nucleotides, the CDR3 is TGTGCCAGTGGTCGCGAAATTACCGGGGAGCTGTTTTTT.

Only a few counts were recorded for this clonotype. The V and J genes are TRBV19 and TRBJ1-5; D gene unclear. CDR3 length: 15 amino acids. CDR1 is LNHDA and CDR2 is SQIVND in the germline V gene (reference sequence). Trimming stripped 6 bases from V and 2 bases from J, with 14 bases between. The CDR3 DNA is TGTGCCAGTAGGGCGGACTCCGGTGGCAATCAGCCCCAGCATTTT. It translates to CASRADSGGNQPQHF.

The rearrangement joins TRBV30 to TRBJ1-2; D is ambiguous. With 2 bases removed from V and 8 bases from J, the gap between germline ends came to 9 bases. The CDR3 is 11 residues long. Germline values: CDR1 GTSNPN, CDR2 SVGIG (reference sequence). CDR3 residues: CAWSTVSGYTF. CDR3 DNA sequence: TGTGCCTGGAGTACCGTCTCAGGCTACACCTTC.

The rearrangement joins TRBV29-1 to TRBJ1-1; D uncertain. The V gene's germline CDR1 is SQVTM and CDR2 ANQGSEA. Trimming shortened V by 4 bases and J by 4 bases, and 7 bases separated the two germline ends. CDR3 length: 11 amino acids. The CDR3 DNA reads as TGCAGCGTTGGAGGTCCCACTGAAGCTTTCTTT. Translating gives CSVGGPTEAFF. The full variable domain, rest sourced from reference TRBV29-1 and TRBJ1-1, is SAVISQKPSRDICQRGTSLTIQCQVDSQVTMMFWYRQQPGQSLTLIATANQGSEATYESGFVIDKFPISRPNLTFSTLTVSNMSPEDSSIYLCSVGGPTEAFFGQGTRLTVV.

In this sample, this clonotype turned up a few times. The CDR3, as DNA: TGCGCCAGCAGCCCGCGGACTTCTGAAAACATTCAGTACTTC. Amino acid sequence: CASSPRTSENIQYF. This chain joins TRBV5-1 and TRBJ2-4; D might be TRBD2 (5 bases). Trimming shortened V by 4 bases and J by 5 bases, and 13 bases separated the two germline ends. The V gene's germline CDR1 is SGHRS and CDR2 YFSETQ. The CDR3 has 14 amino acids.

This clonotype appeared a few times. This sequence joins TRBV30 and TRBJ2-1, with D maybe TRBD2 (6 bases). V was trimmed by 5 bases and J by 15 bases, leaving 17 bases between them. The germline CDR1 and CDR2 sequences are GTSNPN and SVGIG (reference sequence). The CDR3 runs to 11 residues. CDR3 residues: CAWGVAGQLFF. Written as DNA, the CDR3 is TGTGCCTGGGGAGTGGCGGGGCAGTTGTTCTTC.

With respect to this clonotype: A clone one base away is much larger, so this may be a read error. This chain uses TRBV12-3 or TRBV12-4 with TRBJ2-3; 7 bases match TRBD1. This CDR3 spans 14 amino acids. V gave up 6 bases and J gave up 2 bases; unmatched junction bases: 5. DNA of the CDR3: TGTGCCAGCAGCCCGGGACAGATCACAGATACGCAGTATTTT. This codes for CASSPGQITDTQYF.

This clonotype was seen a few times. The rearrangement joins TRBV3-1 to TRBJ1-3; D gene uncertain. CDR1 and CDR2 from the germline V gene are LGHDT and YNNKEL (reference sequence). The CDR3 has 17 amino acids. Trimming cost V 4 bases and J 4 bases, with 20 bases left between them. The CDR3 coding sequence is TGTGCCAGCAGCCCCTCCGCGCACAGCTTGGTAGGAAACACCATATATTTT. The encoded protein is CASSPSAHSLVGNTIYF.

This clonotype was observed many times. The chain combines TRBV5-1 with TRBJ1-5, with D unresolved. V shed 2 bases and J shed 5 bases, with 8 bases lying between them. CDR3 length: 13 amino acids. Per the germline V gene, CDR1 is SGHRS and CDR2 is YFSETQ. CDR3 sequence (DNA): TGCGCCAGCAGCTTCGGATTAGATCAGCCCCAGCATTTT. Translated, it gives CASSFGLDQPQHF.

This clonotype was seen only a few times. The V call is TRBV4-1, the J call TRBJ1-3, with D hard to call. Trimming removed 1 base at V and 0 bases at J, with 7 bases between. The length of the CDR3 is 15 residues. Germline V gene sequence: CDR1 MGHRA, CDR2 YSYEKL. CDR3 in DNA: TGCGCCAGCAGCCAAGTCTTCCTCTCTGGAAACACCATATATTTT. It specifies CASSQVFLSGNTIYF.

This clonotype has a handful of counts. V usage is TRBV7-9 and J usage is TRBJ2-3; weak D call: TRBD1 (5 bases). CDR1 and CDR2 from the germline V gene are SEHNR and FQNEAQ (reference sequence). The CDR3 is 14 residues long. V lost 5 bases, J lost 6 bases, and 15 bases lay in between. The chain's CDR3 is CASSISRDSDTQYF. For the CDR3, the DNA is TGTGCCAGCAGCATATCCAGGGATTCCGATACGCAGTATTTT. Full variable domain (missing parts from reference TRBV7-9 and TRBJ2-3): DTGVSQNPRHKITKRGQNVTFRCDPISEHNRLYWYRQTLGQGPEFLTYFQNEAQLEKSRLLSDRFSAERPKGSFSTLEIQRTEQGDSAMYLCASSISRDSDTQYFGPGTRLTVL.

The chain uses TRBV12-3 or TRBV12-4 and TRBJ2-5, with 7 bases identical to TRBD2. The J segment lost 3 bases and the V segment lost 3 bases, leaving 19 bases of the junction unmatched. This CDR3 comprises 19 residues. CDR3 nucleotide sequence: TGTGCCAGCAGTTTCAGTCAGGACGGCCGCGGGGGATTTAAAGAGACCCAGTACTTC. Amino acid sequence: CASSFSQDGRGGFKETQYF.

This clonotype was recorded a few times. The chain couples TRBV6-2 or TRBV6-3 to TRBJ1-3; no clear D gene. CDR1 MNHEY and CDR2 SVGEGT come from the germline V gene. With 6 bases removed from V and 4 bases from J, the gap between germline ends came to 7 bases. The CDR3 spans 12 residues. CDR3 amino acids: CASSKVGNTIYF. In nucleotides, the CDR3 is TGTGCCAGCAGCAAGGTCGGAAACACCATATATTTT.

This clonotype was observed a handful of times. This CDR3 reads CSARRTANTEAFF. The CDR3 region has the DNA TGCAGTGCTAGAAGGACGGCGAACACTGAAGCTTTCTTT. V is TRBV20-1 and J is TRBJ1-1, with D unresolved. Trimming took 2 bases from V and 1 from J, leaving 8 bases between them. CDR3 length equals 13 residues. Germline loops: CDR1 DFQATT, CDR2 SNEGSKA (reference sequence).

About this clonotype itself: A read error is possible here, since a much larger clone lies one base away. The chain combines TRBV6-2 or TRBV6-3 with TRBJ2-2; D is uncertain. Germline lookup yields CDR1 MNHEY and CDR2 SVGEGT. V shed 6 bases and J shed 2 bases, with 7 bases lying between them. The CDR3 is 13 amino acids. This CDR3 reads CASSPINTGELFF. The CDR3 coding sequence is TGTGCCAGCAGCCCTATAAACACCGGGGAGCTGTTTTTT.

The chain joins TRBV29-1 to TRBJ2-3; no reliable D call. Germline V gene sequence: CDR1 SQVTM, CDR2 ANQGSEA. The length of the CDR3 is 12 residues. Trimming shortened V by 1 base and J by 2 bases, and 4 bases separated the two germline ends. CDR3 in DNA: TGCAGCGTTGAAGCTTCCACAGATACGCAGTATTTT. This translates into CSVEASTDTQYF.

The rearrangement uses TRBV12-3 or TRBV12-4 and TRBJ2-5; D gene unclear. Trimming stripped 1 base from V and 1 base from J, with 7 bases between. The CDR3 is 14 amino acids. DNA for the CDR3: TGTGCCAGCAGTTTAGAGGCTCGCCAAGAGACCCAGTACTTC. Its protein product is CASSLEARQETQYF.

The chain links TRBV12-3 or TRBV12-4 to TRBJ2-3; tentatively, D is TRBD2 (5 bases). The CDR3 totals 15 residues. Trimming stripped 6 bases from V and 5 bases from J, with 18 bases between. CDR3 sequence reads: CASSPLTGLKDTQYF. The CDR3 DNA reads TGTGCCAGCAGCCCGCTCACGGGGTTGAAAGATACGCAGTATTTT.

This clonotype appeared a few times. V usage is TRBV7-3 and J usage is TRBJ2-7; maybe TRBD1 (6 bases). Between the trimmed V and J ends, which lost 2 bases and 3 bases, there was a span of 17 bases. Germline lookup yields CDR1 SGHTA and CDR2 FQGTGA. This CDR3 comprises 16 residues. CDR3 DNA sequence: TGTGCCAGCAGCTTAGATCATGCAGGGGCTTTCTACGAGCAGTACTTC. Amino acids: CASSLDHAGAFYEQYF. Based on the CDR3 plus reference TRBV7-3 and TRBJ2-7, the full variable domain is GAGVSQTPSNKVTEKGKYVELRCDPISGHTALYWYRQSLGQGPEFLIYFQGTGAADDSGLPNDRFFAVRPEGSVSTLKIQRTERGDSAVYLCASSLDHAGAFYEQYFGPGTRLTVT.

The chain joins TRBV12-3 or TRBV12-4 to TRBJ1-1; weak D call: TRBD1 (5 bases). The CDR3 has 13 residues. V was trimmed by 4 bases and J by 3 bases, leaving 9 bases between them. The CDR3 protein is CASSSRGDTEAFF. The CDR3, as DNA: TGTGCCAGCAGTTCTCGGGGGGACACTGAAGCTTTCTTT.